The entry below gives a single TCR beta chain sequence along with its context. The entry originates in a study of CD8 T cells in Susac syndrome. It was with random hexamers that roughly 0.45 to 1 ug RNA was reverse transcribed. TCRdb reprocessed the immunoSEQ multiplex PCR reads with MiXCR, giving one entry per CDR3 protein. The repertoire has 90,000 to 150,000 distinct CDR3 sequences, about 93% of them found once; the top ten carry 0.098%. The CDR3 contains 15 residues. V was pared by 2 bases and J by 3 bases, with 4 bases of the junction left unmatched. CDR1 SGHRS and CDR2 YFSETQ come from the germline V gene.

This clonotype originated in a human donor in good health. Sequencing was done on a sample of CD4+ T cells from PBMCs. The chain employs TRBV5-1 and TRBJ2-1, with 8 bases fitting TRBD1. CDR3 sequence: CASSFWTGNYNEQFF. CDR3 nucleotides: TGCGCCAGCAGCTTTTGGACAGGGAACTACAATGAGCAGTTCTTC.